What follows describes a single T cell receptor (beta chain). The data were obtained in a study of shared clonotypes between healthy human individuals. The assay used deep level. Method: immunoSEQ multiplex PCR; TCRdb's copy keeps in-frame clones and lacks some. The profile shows 2 million or so clones, roughly 94% of them singletons. Naivety among CD8 cells was defined by CD45RO negativity and positive CCR7 selection, thereby excluding terminally differentiated effector memory CD45RA+ cells. Germline trimming cut 0 bases from V and 2 bases from J; bases unmatched to any gene: 2. The CDR3 totals 15 residues. Germline CDR1 is SGHDT and CDR2 is YYEEEE.

The chain combines TRBV5-6 with TRBJ1-1; 9 bases align to TRBD1. This sequence was found in a young man in good health. Sequenced: naive CD8+ T cells sorted from blood. The CDR3 region is CASSLGDRENTEAFF. In nucleotides, the CDR3 is TGTGCCAGCAGCTTGGGGGACAGGGAAAACACTGAAGCTTTCTTT.